Each of the 17 T cell receptor beta chains below was sequenced from the same sample in a study of blood T cell repertoires in COVID-19. TCRdb's table, derived via immunoSEQ multiplex PCR, lists solely in-frame clones and lacks some. The sample contains approximately 200,000 clones, approximately 87% of which appear only once. Sequencing was performed on peripheral blood. The receptors derive from a man between 60 and 70 years old who had recovered from COVID-19.

This chain uses TRBV7-9 with TRBJ1-1, with D perhaps matching TRBD1 (6 bases). The germline V gene encodes CDR1 SEHNR and CDR2 FQNEAQ (reference sequence). This CDR3 region has 14 residues. Trimming removed 5 bases at V and 4 bases at J, with 14 bases between. CDR3 residues: CASSRRQESTEAFF. The CDR3 bases are TGTGCCAGCAGCCGACGACAGGAGAGCACTGAAGCTTTCTTT.

V is TRBV29-1 and J is TRBJ2-1; 7 bases agree with TRBD1. The CDR3 is 12 residues long. Unmatched junction bases numbered 5, after V lost 6 bases and J lost 6 bases. Germline V gene sequence: CDR1 SQVTM, CDR2 ANQGSEA. The CDR3, as DNA: TGCAGCGTCCGACAGGGTGGCAATGAGCAGTTCTTC. This encodes CSVRQGGNEQFF.

The chain recombines TRBV30 with TRBJ1-6; 9 bases are a match to TRBD1. The germline gives CDR1 GTSNPN, CDR2 SVGIG (reference sequence). The CDR3 consists of 15 residues. V shed 2 bases and J 7 bases; nucleotides not matched to a gene: 6. The CDR3 nucleotides read TGTGCCTGGAGTAGCCAGGACAGGGGAAATTCACCCCTCCACTTT. It codes for CAWSSQDRGNSPLHF.

This chain joins TRBV28 and TRBJ2-3; 8 positions agree with TRBD2. With 3 bases clipped from V and 2 bases from J, the junction kept 7 bases outside the gene matches. The V gene's germline CDR1 is MDHEN and CDR2 SYDVKM. The CDR3 extends over 16 amino acids. The DNA for the CDR3 is TGTGCCAGCAGTTTCTCCCAAGCGGGGGACACAGATACGCAGTATTTT. Residues: CASSFSQAGDTDTQYF.

The count of this clone is one. This chain uses TRBV10-3 with TRBJ2-2, with D possibly being TRBD1 (6 bases). Trimming stripped 6 bases from V and 6 bases from J, with 17 bases between. CDR1 and CDR2 (germline): ENHRY, SYGVKD. The CDR3 length is 15 residues. The chain's CDR3 is CAIRATGWDAGELFF. The CDR3 DNA is TGTGCCATCAGGGCAACAGGGTGGGACGCCGGGGAGCTGTTTTTT.

The chain couples TRBV10-3 to TRBJ2-1, with 7 bases aligning to TRBD2. J gave up 1 base and V 8 bases, and 8 bases lay outside the gene matches. Germline V lookup: CDR1 ENHRY, CDR2 SYGVKD. There are 15 residues in the CDR3. The CDR3 sequence: CAIGGGEGSYNEQFF. Written as DNA, the CDR3 is TGTGCCATCGGGGGGGGTGAGGGTTCCTACAATGAGCAGTTCTTC.

V is TRBV28 and J is TRBJ1-1; D possibly corresponds to TRBD1 (6 bases). Trimming took 3 bases from V and 0 from J, leaving 8 bases between them. CDR3 size: 14 residues. Germline-derived CDR1 and CDR2 are MDHEN and SYDVKM. CDR3 sequence: CASSFQGMNTEAFF. The CDR3 bases are TGTGCCAGCAGTTTTCAGGGGATGAACACTGAAGCTTTCTTT.

The sample holds many counts of this clone. The V call is TRBV19, the J call TRBJ1-4; no clear D. V lost 0 bases, J lost 0 bases, and 14 bases lay in between. This CDR3 region has 18 residues. The germline CDR1 and CDR2 sequences are LNHDA and SQIVND (reference sequence). The CDR3 protein is CASSIDLRGGTTNEKLFF. CDR3 bases: TGTGCCAGTAGTATAGATCTCCGGGGAGGTACAACTAATGAAAAACTGTTTTTT.

The J gene is TRBJ2-5, the V gene TRBV9; perhaps TRBD1 as D (10 bases). Germline V lookup: CDR1 SGDLS, CDR2 YYNGEE. The germline V and J ends were trimmed by 0 bases and 2 bases, with 29 bases remaining between them. This CDR3 comprises 21 residues. CDR3 in DNA: TGTGCCAGCAGCGTAGCCCCCGGGACAGGGGTGGCTAGCGGGGTACAAGAGACCCAGTACTTC. Protein: CASSVAPGTGVASGVQETQYF.

This chain uses TRBV10-3 with TRBJ2-7; maybe TRBD1 (6 bases). This CDR3 is 12 amino acids long. Trimming cost V 4 bases and J 3 bases, with 7 bases left between them. Germline V CDR1 and CDR2: ENHRY, SYGVKD. CDR3 residues: CAISGTDYEQYF. DNA for the CDR3: TGTGCCATCAGTGGGACAGACTACGAGCAGTACTTC.

The gene calls are TRBV24-1 and TRBJ2-5, with 13 bases that match TRBD2. The CDR3 sequence is 16 residues long. Germline CDR1 reads KGHDR; CDR2 reads SFDVKD. The V and J ends lost 5 bases and 4 bases, in that order; junction bases with no gene match: 6. Written as DNA, the CDR3 is TGTGCCACCAGTGGGGGACTAGCGGGGTGGAGAGAGACCCAGTACTTC. It specifies CATSGGLAGWRETQYF.

The CDR3 sequence is CASSPGEGSYGYTF. CDR3 DNA: TGCGCCAGCAGCCCGGGTGAAGGGAGCTATGGCTACACCTTC. This sequence joins TRBV5-1 and TRBJ1-2; D gene ambiguous. The germline gives CDR1 SGHRS, CDR2 YFSETQ. The CDR3 consists of 14 residues. V lost 4 bases, J lost 4 bases, and 14 bases lay in between.

The V gene is TRBV30, the J gene TRBJ1-1; 7 bases align to TRBD1. V trimming: 1 base; J trimming: 11 bases; junction bases outside the gene matches: 7. From germline, CDR1 is GTSNPN and CDR2 SVGIG (reference sequence). The CDR3 is 12 amino acids. The CDR3 spells CAWSDNDREAFF. The CDR3 DNA reads as TGTGCCTGGAGTGATAACGACAGGGAGGCTTTCTTT.

This clone came up a few times. V and J are TRBV10-3 and TRBJ2-1; 7 bases map to TRBD2. The CDR3 spans 16 residues. V lost 3 bases to trimming and J lost 6 bases; unmatched junction nucleotides: 11. Per the germline V gene, CDR1 is ENHRY and CDR2 is SYGVKD. CDR3 in DNA: TGTGCCATCAGTGACCCCGGGACTGGCGGGGGCAATGAGCAGTTCTTC. Translating gives CAISDPGTGGGNEQFF.

The chain employs TRBV29-1 and TRBJ2-3; D uncertain. The V end lost 4 bases, the J end lost 3 bases, and 11 bases lay between the germline ends. Germline loops: CDR1 SQVTM, CDR2 ANQGSEA. The CDR3 contains 13 residues. CDR3 region: CSVAFGATDTQYF. The CDR3 bases are TGCAGCGTTGCTTTTGGAGCGACAGATACGCAGTATTTT.

The chain recombines TRBV6-5 with TRBJ2-5; TRBD2 aligns across 9 bases. The CDR3 is 15 amino acids. V was clipped by 6 bases and J by 1 base; unmatched bases: 6. CDR1 MNHEY and CDR2 SVGAGI come from the germline V gene. CDR3 coding DNA: TGTGCCAGCAGCAAACGACTAGCGGTCCAAGAGACCCAGTACTTC. Amino acid sequence: CASSKRLAVQETQYF.

The J gene is TRBJ2-4, the V gene TRBV19; D ambiguous. Germline CDR1 LNHDA, CDR2 SQIVND (reference sequence). Trimming left V 4 bases short and J 2 bases short, with 6 bases between. The CDR3 length is 13 residues. DNA for the CDR3: TGTGCCAGTAGTAGAGTTCCCAAAAACATTCAGTACTTC. Residues: CASSRVPKNIQYF. Filled out from reference TRBV19 and TRBJ2-4, the complete variable domain reads DGGITQSPKYLFRKEGQNVTLSCEQNLNHDAMYWYRQDPGQGLRLIYYSQIVNDFQKGDIAEGYSVSREKKESFPLTVTSAQKNPTAFYLCASSRVPKNIQYFGAGTRLSVL.